Listed below are T cell receptor beta chains from one sample, sequenced in a study of T cell responses to AZD1222 COVID-19 vaccine. Sequencing used immunoSEQ multiplex PCR; TCRdb keeps in-frame clones, though not all of them. The sample yields about 130,000 clones, about 88% seen once. The source material was peripheral blood, sampled 28 days after the second AZD1222 dose. Receptors originate from an adult who received the AZD1222 COVID-19 vaccine. Each CDR3 is given with its conserved first and last residue. Each record gives: V gene, J gene, CDR3 length, clone size, D gene, CDR3 protein, CDR3 DNA. A D gene is named only where the DNA matches it firmly. Some rows have no size entry. The others give once, few or many, or a class for an expanded clone.

TRBV5-4,TRBJ1-2,13,NA,NA,CASSFPANYGYTF,TGTGCCAGCAGCTTTCCCGCTAACTATGGCTACACCTTC
TRBV7-6,TRBJ2-1,16,NA,NA,CASSLEGQAGRNEQFF,TGTGCCAGCAGCTTAGAGGGGCAGGCCGGAAGGAATGAGCAGTTCTTC
TRBV20-1,TRBJ2-5,11,NA,NA,CSAPFYETQYF,TGCAGTGCCCCCTTTTATGAGACCCAGTACTTC
TRBV3-1/TRBV3-2,TRBJ1-1,16,NA,NA,CASSQTSDGWGTEAFF,TGTGCCAGCAGCCAAACCTCGGACGGGTGGGGCACTGAAGCTTTCTTT
TRBV5-1,TRBJ1-1,14,NA,NA,CASSLVRRNTEAFF,TGCGCCAGCAGCTTGGTTAGGAGAAACACTGAAGCTTTCTTT
TRBV5-1,TRBJ2-3,17,NA,TRBD2,CASSHSIAGLDTDTQYF,TGCGCCAGCAGCCACTCTATAGCGGGATTGGACACAGATACGCAGTATTTT
TRBV7-3,TRBJ1-1,14,NA,NA,CASSFTSGGEEAFF,TGTGCCAGCAGCTTCACCTCGGGGGGGGAAGAAGCTTTCTTT
TRBV19,TRBJ2-5,19,NA,TRBD2,CASSIVAASGGVFQETQYF,TGTGCCAGTAGTATAGTCGCGGCTAGCGGGGGAGTCTTCCAAGAGACCCAGTACTTC
TRBV4-3,TRBJ1-3,15,NA,NA,CASSQDTALGNTIYF,TGCGCCAGCAGCCAAGATACAGCCCTTGGTAACACCATATATTTT
TRBV6-5,TRBJ2-7,15,NA,TRBD2,CASIFRTWGGYEQYF,TGTGCCAGCATTTTTCGAACCTGGGGGGGGTACGAGCAGTACTTC
TRBV7-2,TRBJ2-5,15,NA,TRBD2,CASSLGGGGGETQYF,TGTGCCAGCAGCTTAGGCGGAGGCGGGGGAGAGACCCAGTACTTC
TRBV7-2,TRBJ2-3,13,NA,NA,CASSLAIADTQYF,TGTGCCAGCAGCTTAGCAATCGCAGATACGCAGTATTTT
TRBV6-5,TRBJ1-5,15,NA,TRBD1,CASRYTGGTPGGELF,TGTGCCAGCAGATATACAGGGGGCACCCCGGGTGGGGAACTTTTT
TRBV5-1,TRBJ1-1,14,NA,NA,CASSLPGVITEAFF,TGCGCCAGCAGCTTGCCAGGGGTAATCACTGAAGCTTTCTTT
TRBV28,TRBJ1-2,14,NA,TRBD1,CATAPTGPNYGYTF,TGTGCCACCGCACCGACAGGGCCCAACTATGGCTACACCTTC
TRBV7-9,TRBJ1-5,13,once,NA,CASSSLDYQPQHF,TGTGCCAGCAGTTCCTTGGATTATCAGCCCCAGCATTTT
TRBV7-2,TRBJ1-5,14,NA,NA,CASSNRQDNQPQHF,TGTGCCAGCAGCAACCGACAGGATAATCAGCCCCAGCATTTT
TRBV7-9,TRBJ2-2,15,NA,NA,CASSHGSRPAGELFF,TGTGCCAGCAGCCACGGGAGCCGCCCAGCCGGGGAGCTGTTTTTT
TRBV19,TRBJ1-2,12,NA,NA,CALWVVDYGYTF,TGTGCCCTGTGGGTTGTTGACTATGGCTACACCTTC
TRBV10-3,TRBJ1-4,13,NA,NA,CAISERDNEKLFF,TGTGCCATCAGTGAGCGGGACAATGAAAAACTGTTTTTT
TRBV5-1,TRBJ2-3,16,NA,TRBD1,CASSLGRQGVTDTQYF,TGCGCCAGCAGCTTGGGTAGGCAGGGGGTTACAGATACGCAGTATTTT
TRBV30,TRBJ2-7,13,NA,NA,CAWKVPGPYEQYF,TGTGCCTGGAAGGTCCCCGGACCCTACGAGCAGTACTTC
TRBV2,TRBJ1-4,15,NA,NA,CASSEDGGGTEKLFF,TGTGCCAGCAGTGAAGATGGGGGGGGCACTGAAAAACTGTTTTTT
TRBV19,TRBJ2-2,14,NA,TRBD1,CASSARTGLGELFF,TGTGCCAGTAGTGCGCGGACAGGTCTCGGGGAGCTGTTTTTT
TRBV2,TRBJ2-7,12,NA,NA,CASSEVPYEQYF,TGTGCCAGCAGTGAGGTACCCTACGAGCAGTACTTC
TRBV5-1,TRBJ2-7,16,NA,TRBD1,CASSLAAGTGSYEQYF,TGCGCCAGCAGCTTGGCGGCCGGGACAGGCTCCTACGAGCAGTACTTC
TRBV29-1,TRBJ2-7,13,NA,NA,CSVQTSEADEQYF,TGCAGCGTCCAGACATCCGAGGCTGACGAGCAGTACTTC
TRBV6-2/TRBV6-3,TRBJ2-5,15,NA,NA,CASSYSRGGEETQYF,TGTGCCAGCAGTTACTCGAGGGGGGGCGAAGAGACCCAGTACTTC
TRBV6-5,TRBJ1-5,15,NA,NA,CASSRSQGFNQPQHF,TGTGCCAGCAGCCGGTCCCAGGGTTTCAATCAGCCCCAGCATTTT
TRBV10-3,TRBJ2-6,16,NA,NA,CATSGGALSGANVLTF,TGTGCCACCTCCGGGGGAGCTCTCTCTGGGGCCAACGTCCTGACTTTC
TRBV15,TRBJ1-1,14,NA,TRBD1,CATSRNSGQGEAFF,TGTGCCACCAGCAGAAACTCGGGACAGGGTGAAGCTTTCTTT
TRBV28,TRBJ1-2,14,NA,NA,CASSLFAGNYGYTF,TGTGCCAGCAGTTTATTCGCAGGCAACTATGGCTACACCTTC
TRBV5-8,TRBJ2-5,15,once,TRBD2,CASSGRSSGQETQYF,TGTGCCAGCAGCGGTCGCTCTAGCGGACAAGAGACCCAGTACTTC
TRBV20-1,TRBJ2-7,13,once,NA,CSASRGARDEQYF,TGCAGTGCTAGTCGGGGGGCGCGTGACGAGCAGTACTTC
TRBV3-1/TRBV3-2,TRBJ2-5,14,NA,NA,CASSQAGGWETQYF,TGTGCCAGCAGCCAAGCCGGGGGCTGGGAGACCCAGTACTTC
TRBV7-2,TRBJ1-5,13,once,NA,CASRLGGIQPQHF,TGTGCCAGCAGGTTAGGGGGGATTCAGCCCCAGCATTTT
TRBV10-1,TRBJ2-7,21,NA,TRBD2,CASSVGQGDRTSGSGTYEQYF,TGCGCCAGCAGTGTAGGACAGGGCGATCGGACTAGCGGGAGTGGGACCTACGAGCAGTACTTC
TRBV6-5,TRBJ1-2,14,NA,NA,CASSNWGQFDGYTF,TGTGCCAGCAGCAACTGGGGTCAGTTCGATGGCTACACCTTC
TRBV3-1/TRBV3-2,TRBJ1-1,14,few,NA,CASSPGQGLTEAFF,TGTGCCAGCAGCCCCGGACAAGGGTTAACTGAAGCTTTCTTT
TRBV4-3,TRBJ1-4,15,NA,TRBD1,CASSQGQGGGEKLFF,TGCGCCAGCAGCCAAGGACAGGGGGGAGGTGAAAAACTGTTTTTT
TRBV3-1/TRBV3-2,TRBJ1-6,16,NA,TRBD1,CASSRRDSSRNSPLHF,TGTGCCAGCAGTCGGAGGGACAGCAGCCGGAATTCACCCCTCCACTTT
TRBV9,TRBJ1-2,13,NA,NA,CASSVSPLGGYTF,TGTGCCAGCAGCGTATCTCCCCTGGGGGGCTACACCTTC
TRBV10-3,TRBJ1-3,14,NA,NA,CAISEQGSGNTIYF,TGTGCCATCAGCGAACAGGGCTCTGGAAACACCATATATTTT
TRBV7-9,TRBJ2-1,14,NA,NA,CASTPWAGADEQFF,TGTGCCAGCACCCCTTGGGCAGGGGCGGATGAGCAGTTCTTC
TRBV6-2/TRBV6-3,TRBJ1-1,18,NA,TRBD1,CASSYPRGQGFRNTEAFF,TGTGCCAGCAGTTACCCTCGGGGACAGGGCTTCAGGAACACTGAAGCTTTCTTT
TRBV9,TRBJ1-6,16,NA,NA,CASSPRALSYNSPLHF,TGTGCCAGCAGCCCCAGGGCCCTCTCCTATAATTCACCCCTCCACTTT
TRBV10-2,TRBJ1-2,12,NA,NA,CASRGVDYGYTF,TGCGCCAGCAGGGGTGTCGACTATGGCTACACCTTC
TRBV6-5,TRBJ1-2,15,NA,NA,CASSYSGGGIYGYTF,TGTGCCAGCAGTTACTCTGGAGGGGGGATTTATGGCTACACCTTC
TRBV6-2/TRBV6-3,TRBJ1-4,14,NA,NA,CASSRAIIGEKLFF,TGTGCCAGCAGTCGCGCGATCATTGGCGAAAAACTGTTTTTT
TRBV12-3/TRBV12-4,TRBJ2-5,13,once,TRBD1,CASARGLDETQYF,TGTGCCAGCGCTAGGGGGCTCGATGAGACCCAGTACTTC
TRBV11-1,TRBJ2-1,12,NA,NA,CASSFGEYEQFF,TGTGCCAGCAGCTTCGGGGAGTATGAGCAGTTCTTC